This T cell receptor beta chain stems from a study of read filtering for tumor transcriptome and immune sequencing. About the study: Patients were 17 male and 13 to 15 female, mean age 65.9 years, range about 40 to 85. Per sample, TCR-region reads ranged about 4 to 10.27 million by IR-seq, roughly 85 to 1273 by RNA-seq.

Points from the study as a whole: IR-seq captured clonotypes deeper and more reliably than RNA-seq.

At the time of active disease, bone marrow was collected from every patient. Molecular barcoded adaptors covering alpha/delta and beta/gamma chains were used on 400 ng RNA. Each CDR3 protein gets one entry after TCRdb re-called the reads with MiXCR. Of over 400 distinct CDR3 sequences listed, 79% are singletons. Germline V gene data show CDR1 as MNHNS and CDR2 as SASEGT. Trimming removed 8 bases from V and 4 bases from J; junction bases left unmatched: 13. This CDR3 has 16 amino acids. This clonotype was recorded a few times. Its cognate antigen is unknown. Input material: a population of CD138-negative cells sorted from bone marrow. The TCR originated in a donor at least 40 years old with multiple myeloma. This table probably holds off-target reads from a library built for another chain. This chain uses TRBV6-1 with TRBJ2-1, with 8 bases identical to TRBD2. The DNA of the CDR3 is TGTGCCAGCGCTTGGACCGGGACTAGGAGGTACAATGAGCAGTTCTTC. This codes for CASAWTGTRRYNEQFF.